This TCR beta chain came from a study of T cells in Graves' hyperthyroidism and ophthalmopathy (dated by TCRdb to the late 2010s). In terms of the full investigation: Peripheral blood samples were taken at initial diagnosis, before any treatment was given. The paper describes TCR Vbeta CDR3 sequencing of about 140 peripheral blood samples, made up of 43 ophthalmopathy patients, roughly 72 hyperthyroidism patients and roughly 17 progressor patients. A discovery cohort of approximately 100 patients, about 43 with Graves' ophthalmopathy and under 60 with stable Graves' hyperthyroidism, was used to find distinguishing TCR V-J signatures. Following sampling, methimazole starting at 30 mg daily was given to hyperthyroidism patients, and high-dose intravenous methylprednisolone was given to ophthalmopathy patients. In about 6 Graves' hyperthyroidism patients, the study also compared T-cell repertoires from thyroid tissue with T-cell repertoires from blood. The 100 or so discovery patients were randomly divided into training and test sets at a 7:3 ratio. Whether ophthalmopathy could be predicted prospectively was tested in an independent validation cohort made up of about 18 hyperthyroidism patients plus 17 patients who later progressed to ophthalmopathy.

Trimming removed 3 bases from V and 7 bases from J, leaving 10 bases between the germline ends. The cysteine opens and the phenylalanine closes a CDR3 of 13 amino acids. Just CDR3 DNA is preserved here, 39 bases in frame from base 1. The investigation overall reported the following: Sample size was not statistically predetermined, and blinding of investigators to group allocation was not performed. In validation, progression to ophthalmopathy was predicted by the model with roughly 69% sensitivity and 72% to 85% specificity, a median of approximately 6.5 months before onset. Most expanded thyroid clonotypes (frequency above 0.001) were also detected in blood, a finding suggesting that blood repertoires may reflect thyroid immune responses. A 13 V-J signature model separated ophthalmopathy from stable hyperthyroidism, with 87.88% sensitivity and roughly 81% specificity in cross-validation and 80%/75% in testing.

This clonotype has at least ten counts. What this receptor recognizes is not known. Base quality data are lacking; no much larger clone is found one base away. Ophthalmopathy patients had moderately to severely active disease, Clinical Activity Score of at least 3, NOSPECS grade of at least 4, and duration under 3 months. Any patient with an uncontrolled infection, another autoimmune disease, pregnancy or lactation was excluded. Diagnoses relied on clinical symptoms, serum thyroxine and TRAb, thyroid ultrasound and orbital computed tomography. Ficoll-Paque density gradient centrifugation was used to isolate PBMCs from about 9.4 ml of fresh peripheral blood. Total RNA was extracted using Trizol reagent, and RNA quality was assessed on an Agilent 2100 Bioanalyzer. The TCR beta CDR3 regions were amplified from the RNA transcripts. The TCR CDR3 was subjected to a first round of RT-PCR using the HTBI primer set and the Qiagen OneStep RT-PCR kit. The libraries were constructed in a second round of multiplex PCR and then size-selected and purified. Libraries were sequenced paired-end with 100 bp reads on an Illumina HiSeq2000. In the original analysis: SOAPnuke was used to process the raw data, removing reads that contained adapters or uncalled bases, had a mean Phred below 15, or lacked an exact match to the constant primer or identifier. High-quality paired reads were merged with COPE v1.2.5, and unique nucleotide sequences were defined as clonotypes. MiTCR v1.1 was used to align the clonotypes against IMGT TRBV, TRBD and TRBJ reference segments. Analysis was restricted to V-J combinations with a frequency above 0.0001, which covered 99.2% of repertoires. The TCS score was defined as the ratio of F50 (clonal expansion) to E x V (chaos), calculated using BLOSUM62-based TCRdist between CDR3 peptides within each V-J. Welch's t-statistics and random forest reduced 500 to 650 V-J features to 13, which were used in a naive Bayes classifier (R e1071). Starting from the raw public reads, TCRdb applied fastp trimming at Q25, assembled clones with MiXCR and retained in-frame beta chains. CDR3 protein sequences are deduplicated, and each keeps its most common genes and DNA. The V and J calls come from TCRdb's annotation, not from the publication. The table for this sample lists some 370,000 distinct CDR3 sequences; over 12% of them were counted only once. 28% of the sample comes from the top ten.

The sequence derives from a man aged 45 to 65 with Graves' ophthalmopathy. The source material was blood. This receptor chain uses TRBV12-3 or TRBV12-4 and TRBJ2-1, with a weak D call of TRBD2 (6 bases match). The DNA reads as follows: TGTGCCAGCAGTTTGGGACTGCTTAATGAGCAGTTCTTC. Translated, this is CASSLGLLNEQFF.